This entry lists 19 T cell receptor beta chains sequenced from one sample in a study of T cells after yellow fever vaccination. MiXCR, applied by TCRdb to the 5' RACE reads, yields one record per CDR3 protein. The table has 500,000 to 650,000 distinct CDR3 sequences, less than 20% seen once; the top ten hold roughly 17%. The source material was PBMCs, sampled 4 to 6 days after the first yellow fever vaccination. The origin of the receptors is a man between 18 and 35 years old who received the YFV17D yellow fever vaccine.

The rearrangement joins TRBV29-1 to TRBJ2-3; tentatively, D is TRBD1 or TRBD2 (5 bases each). Germline CDR1 and CDR2: SQVTM and ANQGSEA. This CDR3 has 16 residues. V was pared by 7 bases and J by 2 bases, with 22 bases between. The CDR3 nucleotides read TGCAGCGCCTCTGGGGGTAGGGACCCTTACACAGATACGCAGTATTTT. Its translation: CSASGGRDPYTDTQYF.

This clonotype came up many times. The genes are TRBV6-1 and TRBJ2-2; a possible D gene is TRBD1 (6 bases). Germline V lookup: CDR1 MNHNS, CDR2 SASEGT. This CDR3 has 13 residues. V was clipped by 5 bases and J by 6 bases, with 10 bases between them. The CDR3 sequence: CASSQTGPGELFF. For the CDR3, the DNA is TGTGCCAGCAGTCAGACAGGCCCCGGGGAGCTGTTTTTT.

V gene TRBV24-1 combines with J gene TRBJ2-1; D gene unclear. The V gene's germline CDR1 is KGHDR and CDR2 SFDVKD. This CDR3 is 15 amino acids long. Deletions cut 4 bases from V and 0 bases from J, with 9 bases between. CDR3 DNA sequence: TGTGCCACCAGTGACCCAACCAGCTCCTACAATGAGCAGTTCTTC. This encodes CATSDPTSSYNEQFF.

This chain uses TRBV30 with TRBJ1-1; D unclear. V dropped 0 bases and J dropped 1 base, with 6 bases sitting between them. The CDR3 runs 13 residues. CDR1 is GTSNPN and CDR2 is SVGIG in the germline V gene (reference sequence). The CDR3 nucleotides are TGTGCCTGGAGTGTCGGGTCGAACACTGAAGCTTTCTTT. Protein: CAWSVGSNTEAFF.

The chain recombines TRBV7-2 with TRBJ2-5; the D gene is possibly TRBD2 (5 bases). V gave up 0 bases and J gave up 7 bases, with 12 bases separating them. The CDR3 has 14 residues. The V gene's germline CDR1 is SGHTA and CDR2 FQGNSA. This chain's CDR3 is CASSLARAFATQYF. The CDR3, as DNA: TGTGCCAGCAGCTTAGCGAGGGCCTTCGCGACCCAGTACTTC.

This clonotype has a handful of counts. The rearrangement joins TRBV19 to TRBJ2-1, with TRBD1 identical over 7 bases. The V gene's germline CDR1 is LNHDA and CDR2 SQIVND (reference sequence). The CDR3 extends over 13 amino acids. The V gene end was trimmed by 4 bases and the J gene end by 14 bases; junction bases not matched to a gene: 11. The CDR3 reads CASSTGGFSREFF. DNA of the CDR3: TGTGCCAGTAGTACAGGGGGTTTCTCGAGGGAGTTCTTC.

This clonotype was picked up a small number of times. The chain uses TRBV12-3 or TRBV12-4 and TRBJ1-2; D is perhaps TRBD1 (5 bases). Trimming removed 5 bases from V and 7 bases from J, with 14 bases in between. The CDR3 totals 13 residues. The CDR3 DNA reads as TGTGCCAGCAGTATTACGGGGCCCGGTGGCTACACCTTC. It translates to CASSITGPGGYTF.

The chain is built from TRBV6-4 and TRBJ2-3, with D perhaps TRBD1 (6 bases). The germline V gene has CDR1 MRHNA and CDR2 SNTAGT. Deletions cut 3 bases from V and 3 bases from J, with 13 bases between. The CDR3 spans 15 residues. CDR3 protein: CASSETRGGTDTQYF. The DNA of the CDR3 is TGTGCCAGCAGTGAAACCAGGGGTGGGACAGATACGCAGTATTTT.

As concerns this clonotype: A clone one base away is much larger, so this may be a read error. The rearrangement uses TRBV7-7 and TRBJ2-5; 8 bases agree with TRBD1. CDR3 length equals 15 residues. Germline V gene sequence: CDR1 SSHAT, CDR2 FNYEAQ (reference sequence). CDR3 sequence (DNA): TGTGCTAGCGGCCCAGGGACAGGACCTCAAGAGACCCAGTACTTC. As protein: CASGPGTGPQETQYF.

V usage is TRBV19 and J usage is TRBJ2-2, with 13 positions matching TRBD2. CDR3 size: 16 residues. Per the germline V gene, CDR1 is LNHDA and CDR2 is SQIVND (reference sequence). Trimming cost V 6 bases and J 4 bases; bases outside gene matches: 5. The CDR3 coding sequence is TGTGCCAGTAGCGAGACTAGCGGGGGGTCCACCGGGGAGCTGTTTTTT. Its translation: CASSETSGGSTGELFF.

This clonotype was recorded many times. V is TRBV7-2 and J is TRBJ1-5; D may be TRBD1 (6 bases). CDR1 and CDR2 (germline): SGHTA, FQGNSA. This CDR3 has 13 residues. V was shortened by 5 bases and J by 7 bases, with 12 bases between the two germline ends. The CDR3 region has the DNA TGTGCCAGCAGCACCAGGGGTAACCAGCCCCAGCATTTT. It codes for CASSTRGNQPQHF.

The rearrangement uses TRBV6-1 and TRBJ1-3, with D unresolved. This CDR3 region has 13 residues. Germline CDR1 reads MNHNS; CDR2 reads SASEGT. With 6 bases removed from V and 4 bases from J, the gap between germline ends came to 10 bases. The CDR3 DNA reads TGTGCCAGCAGGACCCTCGCCGGAAACACCATATATTTT. This sequence encodes CASRTLAGNTIYF.

The chain links TRBV12-5 to TRBJ2-2; D possibly uses TRBD1 or TRBD2 (5 bases each). This CDR3 spans 14 amino acids. Germline CDR1 reads LGHNT; CDR2 reads FRNRAP. V was shortened by 1 base and J by 7 bases, with 10 bases between the two germline ends. The DNA of the CDR3 is TGTGCTAGTGGTTTGGAGAGGGGCTACGGGGAGCTGTTTTTT. It codes for CASGLERGYGELFF.

V gene TRBV4-2 combines with J gene TRBJ2-3; the D gene is possibly TRBD1 (6 bases). This CDR3 has 14 amino acids. Per the germline V gene, CDR1 is LGHNA and CDR2 is YNFKEQ. The germline V and J ends were trimmed by 1 base and 3 bases, with 8 bases remaining between them. The DNA for the CDR3 is TGTGCCAGCAGCCAAGGGGACACTACAGATACGCAGTATTTT. It specifies CASSQGDTTDTQYF.

The genes are TRBV3-1 and TRBJ2-7, with D possibly TRBD2 on 6 matching bases. The germline V gene encodes CDR1 LGHDT and CDR2 YNNKEL (reference sequence). This CDR3 comprises 14 residues. V lost 4 bases to trimming and J lost 6 bases, with 16 bases between them. CDR3 sequence reads: CASSPRDGGLEQYF. The DNA for the CDR3 is TGTGCCAGCAGCCCGCGGGACGGAGGACTCGAGCAGTACTTC.

The CDR3 loop reads CASSSGQPRKQETQYF. The DNA of the CDR3 is TGTGCCAGCAGCTCCGGACAGCCACGAAAACAAGAGACCCAGTACTTC. This rearrangement joins TRBV5-7 to TRBJ2-5; D is perhaps TRBD1 (6 bases). TRBV5-7 is an open reading frame whose function is uncertain. V was clipped by 3 bases and J by 2 bases, with 17 bases between them. This CDR3 spans 16 amino acids.

This clonotype turned up a few times. The rearrangement joins TRBV7-2 to TRBJ2-5; 8 bases align to TRBD2. Trimming took 5 bases from V and 5 from J; bases not matched to a gene: 13. Germline lookup yields CDR1 SGHTA and CDR2 FQGNSA. This CDR3 comprises 16 residues. CDR3 bases: TGTGCCAGCAGCCTTGGACTAGCCTCCCTGGGGGAGACCCAGTACTTC. Translation gives CASSLGLASLGETQYF.

The chain has TRBV14 and TRBJ2-3; D is possibly TRBD2 (5 bases). Trimming pared 1 base from V and 5 bases from J, leaving 13 bases between. Per germline, CDR1 SGHDN and CDR2 FVKESK. This CDR3 has 15 residues. The CDR3 DNA reads as TGTGCCAGCAGCCAAGCTTCGAGGGTCGGAGATACGCAGTATTTT. It is translated as CASSQASRVGDTQYF.

J is TRBJ1-5 and V is TRBV19; a weak D match, TRBD1 (5 bases). The CDR3 runs to 14 residues. Germline CDR1 LNHDA, CDR2 SQIVND (reference sequence). Deletions cut 2 bases from V and 7 bases from J, with 12 bases between. The CDR3 DNA reads as TGTGCCAGTAGTATACAAGGGGCCGGGCAGCCCCAGCATTTT. Residues: CASSIQGAGQPQHF.